Listed below are T cell receptor beta chains from one sample, sequenced in a study of blood T cell repertoires in COVID-19. Sequencing used immunoSEQ multiplex PCR; TCRdb keeps in-frame clones, though not all of them. The sample consists of roughly 150,000 clones, around 82% of them appearing once. The sequencing input was peripheral blood. These receptors originate from a human donor in a cohort sampled during active COVID-19. Both conserved end residues are part of each CDR3. Fields, in order: V gene, J gene, CDR3 length, CDR3 protein.

>TRBV3-1/TRBV3-2|TRBJ1-2|14
CASSQAGTISGYTF
>TRBV19|TRBJ2-5|15
CASSPGLAGQETQYF
>TRBV7-2|TRBJ2-1|17
CASSSTGASYSYNEQFF
>TRBV18|TRBJ2-7|16
CASSPRGAGGLYEQYF
>TRBV5-4|TRBJ1-1|18
CASSLGPGGRIVGTEAFF
>TRBV7-2|TRBJ2-1|13
CASSLAHYNEQFF
>TRBV19|TRBJ2-5|15
CASRGGTSGGETQYF
>TRBV27|TRBJ1-2|14
CASSRSGGSYGYTF
>TRBV4-2|TRBJ2-2|17
CASSQGLAGGNTGELFF
>TRBV12-3/TRBV12-4|TRBJ1-6|12
CASSLSDSPLHF
>TRBV4-1|TRBJ2-2|16
CASSQEPGRDTGELFF
>TRBV28|TRBJ2-7|15
CASSPSRQGAYEQYF
>TRBV14|TRBJ1-6|17
CASSPRRQGVGNSPLHF
>TRBV11-2|TRBJ2-7|14
CASSSQGPLRGQYF
>TRBV10-3|TRBJ1-5|14
CAIRGDRGGQPQHF
>TRBV5-6|TRBJ2-6|15
CASSYTASGANVLTF
>TRBV18|TRBJ1-2|14
CASSPPSANYGYTF
>TRBV9|TRBJ2-3|16
CASSVGDRGSTDTQYF
>TRBV25-1|TRBJ2-3|14
CASSERRSTDTQYF
>TRBV13|TRBJ2-1|16
CASSQNRGGSYNEQFF
>TRBV19|TRBJ2-1|15
CASSIELATLNEQFF
>TRBV5-6|TRBJ1-5|15
CASSPGDRLGQPQHF
>TRBV6-6|TRBJ1-1|14
CASSYAGADTEAFF
>TRBV4-1|TRBJ1-1|15
CASSQGASPNTEAFF
>TRBV11-2|TRBJ2-7|14
CASRKGQGAYEQYF
>TRBV24-1|TRBJ2-2|13
CATTGDNTGELFF
>TRBV6-6|TRBJ1-6|15
CASSSGTGGASPLHF
>TRBV4-1|TRBJ2-5|15
CASSQQGQVQETQYF